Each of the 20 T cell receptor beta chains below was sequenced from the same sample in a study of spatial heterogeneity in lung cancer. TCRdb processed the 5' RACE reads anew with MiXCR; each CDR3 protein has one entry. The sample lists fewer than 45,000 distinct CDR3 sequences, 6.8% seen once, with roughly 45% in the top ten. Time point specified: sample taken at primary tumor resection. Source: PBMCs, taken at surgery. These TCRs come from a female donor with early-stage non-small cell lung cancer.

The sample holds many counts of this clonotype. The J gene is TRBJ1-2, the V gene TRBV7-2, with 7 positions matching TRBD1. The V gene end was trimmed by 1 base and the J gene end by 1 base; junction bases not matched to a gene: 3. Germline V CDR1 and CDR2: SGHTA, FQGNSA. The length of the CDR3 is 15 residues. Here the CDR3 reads CASSLGNRGNYGYTF. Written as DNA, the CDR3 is TGTGCCAGCAGCTTAGGAAACAGGGGTAACTATGGCTACACCTTC.

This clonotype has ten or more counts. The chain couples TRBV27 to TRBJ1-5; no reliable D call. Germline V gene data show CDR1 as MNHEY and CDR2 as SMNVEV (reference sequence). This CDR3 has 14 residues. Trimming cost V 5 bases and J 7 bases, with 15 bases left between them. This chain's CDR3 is CASSLQPLVQPQHF. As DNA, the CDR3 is TGTGCCAGCAGTCTTCAACCCCTGGTCCAGCCCCAGCATTTT.

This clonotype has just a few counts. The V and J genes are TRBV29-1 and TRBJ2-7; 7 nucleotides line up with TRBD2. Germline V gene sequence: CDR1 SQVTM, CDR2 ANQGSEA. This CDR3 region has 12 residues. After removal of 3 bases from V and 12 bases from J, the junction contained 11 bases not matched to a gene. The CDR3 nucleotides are TGCAGCGTTGAGAGCGGGGATGGGGTTGGGTACTTC. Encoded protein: CSVESGDGVGYF.

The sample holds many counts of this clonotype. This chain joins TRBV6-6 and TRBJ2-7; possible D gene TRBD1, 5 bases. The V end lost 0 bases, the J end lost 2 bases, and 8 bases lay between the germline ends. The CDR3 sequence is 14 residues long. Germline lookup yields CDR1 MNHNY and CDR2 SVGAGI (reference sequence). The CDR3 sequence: CASSYSTGAYEQYF. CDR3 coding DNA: TGTGCCAGCAGTTACTCAACAGGAGCCTACGAGCAGTACTTC.

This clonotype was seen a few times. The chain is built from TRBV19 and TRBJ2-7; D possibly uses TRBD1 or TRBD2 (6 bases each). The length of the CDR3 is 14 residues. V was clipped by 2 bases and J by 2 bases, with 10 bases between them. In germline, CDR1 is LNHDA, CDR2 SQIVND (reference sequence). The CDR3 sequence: CASSITGRTYEQYF. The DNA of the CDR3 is TGTGCCAGTAGTATAACAGGGAGGACCTACGAGCAGTACTTC.

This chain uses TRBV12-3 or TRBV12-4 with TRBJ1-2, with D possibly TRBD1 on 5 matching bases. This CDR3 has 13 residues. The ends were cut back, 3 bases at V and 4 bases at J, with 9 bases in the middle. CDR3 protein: CASSFRDGYGYTF. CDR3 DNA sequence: TGTGCCAGCAGTTTCCGGGACGGCTATGGCTACACCTTC.

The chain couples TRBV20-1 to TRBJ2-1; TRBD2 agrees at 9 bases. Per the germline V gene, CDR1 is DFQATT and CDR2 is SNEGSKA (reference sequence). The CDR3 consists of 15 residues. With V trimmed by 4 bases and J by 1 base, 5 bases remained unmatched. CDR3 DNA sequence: TGCAGTGCTATTCCTAGCGGGGCTTCCTACAATGAGCAGTTCTTC. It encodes CSAIPSGASYNEQFF.

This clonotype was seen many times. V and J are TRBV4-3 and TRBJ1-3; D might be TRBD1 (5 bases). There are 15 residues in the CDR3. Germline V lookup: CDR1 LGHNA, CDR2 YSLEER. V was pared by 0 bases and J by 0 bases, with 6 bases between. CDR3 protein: CASSQEGLSGNTIYF. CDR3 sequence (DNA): TGCGCCAGCAGCCAAGAGGGGCTCTCTGGAAACACCATATATTTT.

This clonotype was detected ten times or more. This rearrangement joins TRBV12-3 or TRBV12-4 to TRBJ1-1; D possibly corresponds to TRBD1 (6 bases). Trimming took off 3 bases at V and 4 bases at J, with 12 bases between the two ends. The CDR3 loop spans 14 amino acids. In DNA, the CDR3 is TGTGCCAGCAGTTTTTCAGGGGCGTTCACTGAAGCTTTCTTT. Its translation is CASSFSGAFTEAFF.

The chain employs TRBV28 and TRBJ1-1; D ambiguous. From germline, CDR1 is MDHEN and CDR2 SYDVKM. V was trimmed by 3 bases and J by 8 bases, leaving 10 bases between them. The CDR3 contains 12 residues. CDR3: CASSLVVGEAFF. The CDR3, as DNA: TGTGCCAGCAGTTTGGTGGTGGGGGAAGCTTTCTTT.

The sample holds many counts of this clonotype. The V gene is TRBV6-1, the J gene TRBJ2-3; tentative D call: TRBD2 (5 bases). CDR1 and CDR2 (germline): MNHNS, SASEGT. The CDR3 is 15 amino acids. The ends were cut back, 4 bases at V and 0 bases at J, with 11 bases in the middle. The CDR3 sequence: CASSARGPSTDTQYF. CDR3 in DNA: TGTGCCAGCAGTGCGAGAGGGCCGAGCACAGATACGCAGTATTTT.

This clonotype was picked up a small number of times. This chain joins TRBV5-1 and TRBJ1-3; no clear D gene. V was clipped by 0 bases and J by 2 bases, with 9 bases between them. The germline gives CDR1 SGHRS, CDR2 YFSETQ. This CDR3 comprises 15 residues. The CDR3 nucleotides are TGCGCCAGCAGCTTGGAGGGCAGCACTGGAAACACCATATATTTT. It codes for CASSLEGSTGNTIYF.

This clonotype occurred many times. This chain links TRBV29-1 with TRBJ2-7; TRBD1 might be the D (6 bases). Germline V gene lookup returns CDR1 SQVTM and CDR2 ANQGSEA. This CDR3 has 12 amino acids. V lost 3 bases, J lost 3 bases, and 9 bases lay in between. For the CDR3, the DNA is TGCAGCGTTGACCCGACAGGCTACGAGCAGTACTTC. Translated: CSVDPTGYEQYF.

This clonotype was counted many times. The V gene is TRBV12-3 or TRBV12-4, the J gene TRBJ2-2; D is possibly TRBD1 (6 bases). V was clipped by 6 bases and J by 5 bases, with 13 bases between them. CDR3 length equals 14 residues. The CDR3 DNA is TGTGCCAGCAGCGACAGGCGCCCTACCGGGGAGCTGTTTTTT. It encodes CASSDRRPTGELFF.

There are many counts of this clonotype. DNA for the CDR3: TGTGCCAGCAGTATGGGGAACCTAGCGAGGGCAGATACGCAGTATTTT. Translated, it gives CASSMGNLARADTQYF. The chain joins TRBV27 to TRBJ2-3, with D perhaps TRBD2 (6 bases). CDR3 length: 16 amino acids. Per germline, CDR1 MNHEY and CDR2 SMNVEV (reference sequence). Deletions cut 5 bases from V and 4 bases from J, with 19 bases between.

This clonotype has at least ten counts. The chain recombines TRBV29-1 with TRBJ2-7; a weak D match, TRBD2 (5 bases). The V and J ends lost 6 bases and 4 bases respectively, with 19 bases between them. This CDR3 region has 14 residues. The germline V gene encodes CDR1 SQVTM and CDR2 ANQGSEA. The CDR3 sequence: CSVADYPRFYEQYF. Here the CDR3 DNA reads TGCAGCGTAGCAGACTATCCCCGCTTTTACGAGCAGTACTTC.

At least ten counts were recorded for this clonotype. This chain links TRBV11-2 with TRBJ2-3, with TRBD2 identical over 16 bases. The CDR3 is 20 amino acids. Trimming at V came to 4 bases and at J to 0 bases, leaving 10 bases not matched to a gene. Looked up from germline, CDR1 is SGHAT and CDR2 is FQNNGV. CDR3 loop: CASSSSGLAGGPSSTDTQYF. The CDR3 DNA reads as TGTGCCAGCAGCTCATCGGGACTAGCGGGGGGGCCTTCTAGCACAGATACGCAGTATTTT.

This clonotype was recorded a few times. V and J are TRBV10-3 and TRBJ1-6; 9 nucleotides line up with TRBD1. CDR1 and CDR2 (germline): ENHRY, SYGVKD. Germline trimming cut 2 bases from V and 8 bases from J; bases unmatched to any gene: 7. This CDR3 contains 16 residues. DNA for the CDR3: TGTGCCATCAGTGAGGGTGCGGGACAGGGAGATTCACCCCTCCACTTT. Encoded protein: CAISEGAGQGDSPLHF.

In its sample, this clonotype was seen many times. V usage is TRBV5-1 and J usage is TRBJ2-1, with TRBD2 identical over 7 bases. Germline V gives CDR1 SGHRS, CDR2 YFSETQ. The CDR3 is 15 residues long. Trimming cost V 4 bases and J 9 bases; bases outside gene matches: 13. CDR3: CASSLRPGGLGEQFF. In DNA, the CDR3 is TGCGCCAGCAGCCTACGACCGGGAGGCCTGGGTGAGCAGTTCTTC. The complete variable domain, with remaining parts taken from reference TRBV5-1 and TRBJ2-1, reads KAGVTQTPRYLIKTRGQQVTLSCSPISGHRSVSWYQQTPGQGLQFLFEYFSETQRNKGNFPGRFSGRQFSNSRSEMNVSTLELGDSALYLCASSLRPGGLGEQFFGPGTRLTVL.

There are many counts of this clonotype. CDR3 DNA sequence: TGTGCCAGCACTAAGTGGGGGGATACGCAGTATTTT. Translating gives CASTKWGDTQYF. The chain combines TRBV25-1 with TRBJ2-3; D is tentatively TRBD1 or TRBD2 (5 bases each). This CDR3 is 12 amino acids long. From germline, CDR1 is MGHDK and CDR2 SYGVNS. Deletions cut 7 bases from V and 6 bases from J, with 11 bases between.